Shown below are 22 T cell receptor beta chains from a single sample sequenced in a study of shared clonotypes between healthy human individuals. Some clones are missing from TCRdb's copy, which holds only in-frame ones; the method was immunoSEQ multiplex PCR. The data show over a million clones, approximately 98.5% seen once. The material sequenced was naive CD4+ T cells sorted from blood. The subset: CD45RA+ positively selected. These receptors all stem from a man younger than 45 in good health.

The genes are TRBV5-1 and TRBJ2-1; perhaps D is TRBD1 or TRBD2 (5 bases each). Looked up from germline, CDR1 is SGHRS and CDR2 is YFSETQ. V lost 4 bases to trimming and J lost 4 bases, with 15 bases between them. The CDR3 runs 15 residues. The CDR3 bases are TGCGCCAGCAGCCAAGGGACGGAGGCATACAATGAGCAGTTCTTC. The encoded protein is CASSQGTEAYNEQFF.

CDR3 in amino acids: CASSETGRLQPQHF. The CDR3 region has the DNA TGTGCCAGCAGTGAGACAGGGAGGTTGCAGCCCCAGCATTTT. V usage is TRBV6-1 and J usage is TRBJ1-5, with 7 positions matching TRBD1. V trimming: 3 bases; J trimming: 7 bases; junction bases outside the gene matches: 6. CDR1 and CDR2 from the germline V gene are MNHNS and SASEGT. The length of the CDR3 is 14 residues.

Written as DNA, the CDR3 is TGTGCCAGCAGTGACCAACTGGTTTCCGGGGAGCTGTTTTTT. Translated, it gives CASSDQLVSGELFF. The gene calls are TRBV25-1 and TRBJ2-2; no definite D call. V lost 3 bases and J 6 bases, leaving 11 bases between the germline ends. CDR1 is MGHDK and CDR2 is SYGVNS in the germline V gene. This CDR3 has 14 amino acids.

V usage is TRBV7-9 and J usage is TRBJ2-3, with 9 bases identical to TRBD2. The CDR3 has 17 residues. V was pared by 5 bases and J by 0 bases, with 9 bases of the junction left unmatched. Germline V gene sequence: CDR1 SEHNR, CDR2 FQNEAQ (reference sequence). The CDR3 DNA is TGTGCCAGCAGCATGCGGACTAGCGAGCCTAGCACAGATACGCAGTATTTT. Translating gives CASSMRTSEPSTDTQYF. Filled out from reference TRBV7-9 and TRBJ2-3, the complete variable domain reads DTGVSQNPRHKITKRGQNVTFRCDPISEHNRLYWYRQTLGQGPEFLTYFQNEAQLEKSRLLSDRFSAERPKGSFSTLEIQRTEQGDSAMYLCASSMRTSEPSTDTQYFGPGTRLTVL.

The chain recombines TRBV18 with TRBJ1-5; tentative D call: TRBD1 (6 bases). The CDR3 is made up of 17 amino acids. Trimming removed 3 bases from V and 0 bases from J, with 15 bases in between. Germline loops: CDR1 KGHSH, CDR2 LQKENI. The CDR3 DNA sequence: TGTGCCAGCTCACCGGTTCGACAGGCTTATAGCAATCAGCCCCAGCATTTT. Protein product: CASSPVRQAYSNQPQHF.

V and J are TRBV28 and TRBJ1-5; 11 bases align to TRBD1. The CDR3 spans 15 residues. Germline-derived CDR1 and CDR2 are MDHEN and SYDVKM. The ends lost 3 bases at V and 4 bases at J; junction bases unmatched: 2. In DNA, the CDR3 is TGTGCCAGCAGTTTTCGGGACAGGGGGAATCAGCCCCAGCATTTT. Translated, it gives CASSFRDRGNQPQHF.

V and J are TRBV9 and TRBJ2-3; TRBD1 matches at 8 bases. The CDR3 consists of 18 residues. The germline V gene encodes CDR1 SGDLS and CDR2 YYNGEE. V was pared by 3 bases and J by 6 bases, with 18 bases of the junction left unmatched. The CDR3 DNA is TGTGCCAGCAGCGCAAGCCTCGGGAGCAGGGGGCTTGGCGATACGCAGTATTTT. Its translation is CASSASLGSRGLGDTQYF.

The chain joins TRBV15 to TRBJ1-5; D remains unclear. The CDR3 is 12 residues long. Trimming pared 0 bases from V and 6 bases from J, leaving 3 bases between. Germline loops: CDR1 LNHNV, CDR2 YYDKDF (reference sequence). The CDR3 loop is CATSRDGQPQHF. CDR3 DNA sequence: TGTGCCACCAGCAGAGATGGTCAGCCCCAGCATTTT.

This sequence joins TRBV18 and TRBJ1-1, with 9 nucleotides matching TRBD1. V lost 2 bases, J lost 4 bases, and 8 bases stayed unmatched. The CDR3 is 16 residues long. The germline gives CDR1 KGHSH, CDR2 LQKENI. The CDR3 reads CASSPKQGARGTEAFF. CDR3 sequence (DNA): TGTGCCAGCTCACCAAAACAGGGGGCTCGCGGCACTGAAGCTTTCTTT.

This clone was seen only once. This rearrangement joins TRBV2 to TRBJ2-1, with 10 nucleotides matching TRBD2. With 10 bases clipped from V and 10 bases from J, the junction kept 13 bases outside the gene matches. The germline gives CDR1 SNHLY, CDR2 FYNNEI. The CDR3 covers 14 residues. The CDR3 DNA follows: TGTGCCACCGGTGGATCTAGCGGGAGACGGGAGCAGTTCTTC. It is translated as CATGGSSGRREQFF.

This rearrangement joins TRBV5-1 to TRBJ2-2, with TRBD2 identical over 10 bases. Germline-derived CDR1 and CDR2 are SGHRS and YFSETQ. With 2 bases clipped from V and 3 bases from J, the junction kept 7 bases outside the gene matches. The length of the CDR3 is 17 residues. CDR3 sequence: CASSFGLAGADTGELFF. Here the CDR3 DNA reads TGCGCCAGCAGCTTTGGGCTAGCGGGAGCGGACACCGGGGAGCTGTTTTTT.

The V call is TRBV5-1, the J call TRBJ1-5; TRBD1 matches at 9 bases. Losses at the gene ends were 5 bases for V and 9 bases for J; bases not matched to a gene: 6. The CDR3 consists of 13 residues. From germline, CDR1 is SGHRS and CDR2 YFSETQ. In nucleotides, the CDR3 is TGCGCCAGCAGGAGGACAGGGGTGCGGCCCCAGCATTTT. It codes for CASRRTGVRPQHF.

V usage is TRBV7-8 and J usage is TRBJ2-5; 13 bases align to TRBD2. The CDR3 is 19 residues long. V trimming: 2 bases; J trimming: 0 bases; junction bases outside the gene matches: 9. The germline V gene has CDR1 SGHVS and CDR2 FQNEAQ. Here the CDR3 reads CASSLRGLAGVEYQETQYF. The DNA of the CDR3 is TGTGCCAGCAGCTTACGAGGACTAGCGGGAGTCGAGTACCAAGAGACCCAGTACTTC.

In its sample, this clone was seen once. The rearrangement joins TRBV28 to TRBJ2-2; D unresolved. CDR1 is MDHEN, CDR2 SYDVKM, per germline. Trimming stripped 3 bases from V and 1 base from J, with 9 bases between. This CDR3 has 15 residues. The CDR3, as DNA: TGTGCCAGCAGTTTGGACCAACGGAACACCGGGGAGCTGTTTTTT. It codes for CASSLDQRNTGELFF.

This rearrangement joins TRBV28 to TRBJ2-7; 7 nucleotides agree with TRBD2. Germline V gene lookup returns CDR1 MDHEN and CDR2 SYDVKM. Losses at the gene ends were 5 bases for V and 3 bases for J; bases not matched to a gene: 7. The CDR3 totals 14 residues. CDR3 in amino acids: CASSIGLVNYEQYF. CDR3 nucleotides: TGTGCCAGCAGTATAGGACTAGTCAACTACGAGCAGTACTTC.

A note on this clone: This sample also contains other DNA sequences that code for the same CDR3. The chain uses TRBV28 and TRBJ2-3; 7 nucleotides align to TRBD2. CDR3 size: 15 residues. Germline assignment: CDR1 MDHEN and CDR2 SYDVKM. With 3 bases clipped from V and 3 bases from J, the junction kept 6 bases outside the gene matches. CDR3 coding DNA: TGTGCCAGCAGTTTCGGCGGGAGTGGAACAGATACGCAGTATTTT. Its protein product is CASSFGGSGTDTQYF.

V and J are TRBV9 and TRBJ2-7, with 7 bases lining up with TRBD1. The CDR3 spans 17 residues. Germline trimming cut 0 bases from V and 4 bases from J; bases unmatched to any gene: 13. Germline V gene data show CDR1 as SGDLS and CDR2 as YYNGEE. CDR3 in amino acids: CASSVGLTGVVPYEQYF. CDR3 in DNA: TGTGCCAGCAGCGTAGGCTTAACAGGGGTAGTGCCATACGAGCAGTACTTC.

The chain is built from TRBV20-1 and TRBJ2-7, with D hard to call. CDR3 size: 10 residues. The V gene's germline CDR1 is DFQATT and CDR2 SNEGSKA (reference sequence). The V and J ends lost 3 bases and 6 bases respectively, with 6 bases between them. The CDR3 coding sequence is TGCAGTGCTAGTTGGGGCGAGCAGTACTTC. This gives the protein CSASWGEQYF.

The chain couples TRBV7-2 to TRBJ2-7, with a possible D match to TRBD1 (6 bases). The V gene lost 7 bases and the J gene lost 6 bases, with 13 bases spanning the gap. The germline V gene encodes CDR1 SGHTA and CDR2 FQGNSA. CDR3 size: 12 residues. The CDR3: CASTRGGPEQYF. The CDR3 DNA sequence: TGTGCCAGCACCAGAGGGGGTCCCGAGCAGTACTTC.

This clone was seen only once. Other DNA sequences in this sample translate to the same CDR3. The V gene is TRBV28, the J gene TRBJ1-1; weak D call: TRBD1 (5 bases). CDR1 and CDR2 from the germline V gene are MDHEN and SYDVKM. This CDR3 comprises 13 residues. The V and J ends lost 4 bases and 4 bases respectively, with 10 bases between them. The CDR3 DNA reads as TGTGCCAGCAGTTGGGCGGGGGGCACTGAAGCTTTCTTT. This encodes CASSWAGGTEAFF.

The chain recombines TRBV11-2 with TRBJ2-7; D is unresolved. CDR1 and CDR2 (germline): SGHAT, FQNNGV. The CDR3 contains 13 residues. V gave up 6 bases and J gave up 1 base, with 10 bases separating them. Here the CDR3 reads CASSKDGSYEQYF. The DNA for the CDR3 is TGTGCCAGCAGTAAGGACGGATCCTACGAGCAGTACTTC.

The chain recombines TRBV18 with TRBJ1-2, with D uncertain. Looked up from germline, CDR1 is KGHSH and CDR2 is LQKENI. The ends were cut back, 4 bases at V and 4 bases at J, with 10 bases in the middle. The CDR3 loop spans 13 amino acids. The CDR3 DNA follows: TGTGCCAGCTCACAAGGTCACGGCTATGGCTACACCTTC. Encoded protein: CASSQGHGYGYTF. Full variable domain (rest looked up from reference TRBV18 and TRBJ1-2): NAGVMQNPRHLVRRRGQEARLRCSPMKGHSHVYWYRQLPEEGLKFMVYLQKENIIDESGMPKERFSAEFPKEGPSILRIQQVVRGDSAAYFCASSQGHGYGYTFGSGTRLTVV.